These 30 T cell receptor beta chains were all obtained from the same sample, sequenced in a study of T cell repertoires in cytomegalovirus infection. TCRdb re-derived calls from the reads in MiXCR, one entry per CDR3 protein. The table lists about 700,000 distinct CDR3 sequences, roughly a third of them singletons. These receptors have no identified antigens. The source was cultured PBMCs, collected from culture after CMV antigen stimulation. The receptors derive from a human donor in good health (CMV status not recorded). Some clones in this sample may be carry-over from other donors' samples.

V is TRBV15 and J is TRBJ2-7; D gene uncertain. Trimming stripped 1 base from V and 3 bases from J, with 13 bases between. This CDR3 region has 15 residues. Per germline, CDR1 LNHNV and CDR2 YYDKDF (reference sequence). The CDR3 sequence is CATSRGIRLRYEQYF. The CDR3 DNA is TGTGCCACCAGCAGAGGTATAAGGCTGCGCTACGAGCAGTACTTC.

Here the CDR3 DNA reads TGTGCCAGCAGCACTAGAGGAGGGCTAGCGGGCGAGACCCAGTACTTC. Its translation: CASSTRGGLAGETQYF. The chain carries TRBV11-2 and TRBJ2-5; 8 nucleotides align to TRBD2. V shed 5 bases, J shed 5 bases, and the junction held 13 bases outside the gene matches. The CDR3 spans 16 residues. Germline-derived CDR1 and CDR2 are SGHAT and FQNNGV.

This clonotype was counted between two and nine times. The rearrangement links TRBV7-2 to TRBJ1-1; tentative D call: TRBD1 (6 bases). CDR3 length equals 14 residues. The germline V and J ends were trimmed by 5 bases and 4 bases, with 14 bases remaining between them. Germline CDR1 and CDR2: SGHTA and FQGNSA. The CDR3 DNA follows: TGTGCCAGCAGCGAGCAAAGGGGGGTCACTGAAGCTTTCTTT. It is translated as CASSEQRGVTEAFF.

This chain joins TRBV20-1 and TRBJ2-1; D may match TRBD1 or TRBD2 (5 bases each). This CDR3 contains 13 residues. V was cut by 5 bases and J by 7 bases, with 15 bases left in between. The germline CDR1 and CDR2 sequences are DFQATT and SNEGSKA (reference sequence). DNA of the CDR3: TGCAGTGCTCCGGGACCCTCGGTTAATGAGCAGTTCTTC. Its protein is CSAPGPSVNEQFF.

The sample holds many counts of this clonotype. The J gene is TRBJ2-7, the V gene TRBV7-6; 8 bases are shared with TRBD1. The V gene end was trimmed by 5 bases and the J gene end by 2 bases; junction bases not matched to a gene: 8. The CDR3 covers 15 residues. CDR1 SGHVS and CDR2 FNYEAQ come from the germline V gene. DNA for the CDR3: TGTGCCAGCAGCCAGCGACAGGGGCCCCCCTACGAGCAGTACTTC. This encodes CASSQRQGPPYEQYF.

This clonotype showed up many times. The chain links TRBV7-2 to TRBJ2-1, with 8 bases aligning to TRBD2. This CDR3 contains 14 residues. The V segment lost 4 bases and the J segment 6 bases; nucleotides outside the gene matches: 5. Germline assignment: CDR1 SGHTA and CDR2 FQGNSA. CDR3 region: CASSSPGGSNEQFF. CDR3 bases: TGTGCCAGCAGCTCTCCGGGAGGGTCCAATGAGCAGTTCTTC.

The CDR3 region has the DNA TGTGCCACCACCCCCGGAGGAAAGTACAATGAGCAGTTCTTC. Translation gives CATTPGGKYNEQFF. This sequence joins TRBV15 and TRBJ2-1, with D perhaps TRBD2 (5 bases). CDR1 and CDR2 from the germline V gene are LNHNV and YYDKDF (reference sequence). CDR3 length: 14 amino acids. Deletions cut 7 bases from V and 4 bases from J, with 14 bases between.

A few counts support this clonotype. The V gene is TRBV6-1, the J gene TRBJ1-5, with a possible D match to TRBD1 (5 bases). Germline V gives CDR1 MNHNS, CDR2 SASEGT. This CDR3 is built from 16 residues. V lost 0 bases to trimming and J lost 9 bases, with 18 bases between them. The CDR3 nucleotides are TGTGCCAGCAGTGAAGCGCGAGGGGACCCCCTCAGGCCCCAGCATTTT. Its protein is CASSEARGDPLRPQHF.

The chain is built from TRBV20-1 and TRBJ2-5; D is ambiguous. The V end lost 2 bases, the J end lost 4 bases, and 5 bases lay between the germline ends. The length of the CDR3 is 11 residues. Germline V gene lookup returns CDR1 DFQATT and CDR2 SNEGSKA (reference sequence). The chain's CDR3 is CSARKRETQYF. CDR3 nucleotides: TGCAGTGCTAGAAAACGAGAGACCCAGTACTTC.

This clonotype was detected many times. The V gene is TRBV7-2, the J gene TRBJ1-5; D might be TRBD1 (6 bases). The CDR3 spans 15 residues. Per the germline V gene, CDR1 is SGHTA and CDR2 is FQGNSA. The germline V and J ends were trimmed by 5 bases and 8 bases, with 19 bases remaining between them. The DNA for the CDR3 is TGTGCCAGCAGCAACAGGGCTGGAACTATCAAGCCCCAGCATTTT. It is translated as CASSNRAGTIKPQHF.

This clonotype was counted a few times. The J gene is TRBJ2-7, the V gene TRBV7-2; D is uncertain. The CDR3 is 13 amino acids. V was pared by 5 bases and J by 6 bases, with 14 bases between. The germline gives CDR1 SGHTA, CDR2 FQGNSA. CDR3 sequence (DNA): TGTGCCAGCAGCCAAATCACAGCGTCCGAGCAGTACTTC. Translation: CASSQITASEQYF.

This clonotype was seen a few times. The chain is built from TRBV5-4 and TRBJ1-2, with 7 bases that match TRBD1. From germline, CDR1 is SGHNT and CDR2 YYREEE (reference sequence). V lost 2 bases and J lost 6; bases outside the gene matches: 1. CDR3 size: 12 residues. The CDR3 DNA is TGTGCCAGCAGCTTCGACAGGGATGGCTACACCTTC. Translated, it gives CASSFDRDGYTF.

The chain employs TRBV27 and TRBJ2-7; TRBD1 matches at 7 bases. This CDR3 is built from 14 residues. Germline V gives CDR1 MNHEY, CDR2 SMNVEV (reference sequence). J gave up 1 base and V 4 bases, and 4 bases lay outside the gene matches. CDR3 in DNA: TGTGCCAGCAGTTCCTTCAGGGGGTCCTACGAGCAGTACTTC. Protein: CASSSFRGSYEQYF.

The chain carries TRBV6-2 or TRBV6-3 and TRBJ1-2; 9 bases are a match to TRBD1. The germline V gene has CDR1 MNHEY and CDR2 SVGEGT. The CDR3 sequence is 15 residues long. V dropped 8 bases and J dropped 10; count of bases not matched to a gene: 17. The CDR3 region has the DNA TGTGCCAGCGGATCGCCGGGACAGGGAGGGTTGGACTACACCTTC. Translating gives CASGSPGQGGLDYTF.

This clonotype was seen only a few times. V usage is TRBV7-2 and J usage is TRBJ2-7; perhaps D is TRBD1 or TRBD2 (5 bases each). The V gene lost 5 bases and the J gene lost 4 bases, with 21 bases spanning the gap. The CDR3 length is 16 residues. Looked up from germline, CDR1 is SGHTA and CDR2 is FQGNSA. CDR3 coding DNA: TGTGCCAGCAGCCGGACCTCACGGGGCCTTCTGTACGAGCAGTACTTC. Its protein product is CASSRTSRGLLYEQYF.

The chain is built from TRBV7-2 and TRBJ1-5, with 7 bases identical to TRBD1. With 5 bases clipped from V and 7 bases from J, the junction kept 11 bases outside the gene matches. This CDR3 region has 15 residues. Germline values: CDR1 SGHTA, CDR2 FQGNSA. CDR3 DNA sequence: TGTGCCAGCAGCACTACGACAGGGTATGGGCAGCCCCAGCATTTT. Translated: CASSTTTGYGQPQHF.

This clonotype occurred a few times. The chain joins TRBV5-1 to TRBJ2-2, with 10 bases fitting TRBD2. CDR3 length equals 16 residues. V was clipped by 4 bases and J by 5 bases; unmatched bases: 8. Germline CDR1 and CDR2: SGHRS and YFSETQ. Here the CDR3 DNA reads TGCGCCAGCAGCCTAAGCGGGGGGGCGACAACCGGGGAGCTGTTTTTT. This codes for CASSLSGGATTGELFF. The variable domain in full, with the rest retrieved from reference TRBV5-1 and TRBJ2-2, is KAGVTQTPRYLIKTRGQQVTLSCSPISGHRSVSWYQQTPGQGLQFLFEYFSETQRNKGNFPGRFSGRQFSNSRSEMNVSTLELGDSALYLCASSLSGGATTGELFFGEGSRLTVL.

A few counts support this clonotype. The chain combines TRBV19 with TRBJ2-5, with D uncertain. With 1 base removed from V and 3 bases from J, the gap between germline ends came to 15 bases. The CDR3 runs to 16 residues. The germline V gene has CDR1 LNHDA and CDR2 SQIVND (reference sequence). CDR3 residues: CASSIGSGAYEETQYF. The DNA for the CDR3 is TGTGCCAGTAGTATAGGGAGTGGTGCATACGAAGAGACCCAGTACTTC.

The rearrangement joins TRBV19 to TRBJ1-1, with D perhaps matching TRBD1 (6 bases). Germline V gene data show CDR1 as LNHDA and CDR2 as SQIVND (reference sequence). The V and J ends lost 5 bases and 3 bases respectively, with 16 bases between them. The CDR3 runs 15 residues. The CDR3 coding sequence is TGTGCCAGTAGTCTATACGGGGGCGCGGACACTGAAGCTTTCTTT. Amino acid sequence: CASSLYGGADTEAFF.

The chain has TRBV6-5 and TRBJ1-6, with a possible D match to TRBD1 (6 bases). Looked up from germline, CDR1 is MNHEY and CDR2 is SVGAGI. Trimming pared 8 bases from V and 8 bases from J, leaving 10 bases between. The length of the CDR3 is 12 residues. The CDR3 nucleotides read TGTGCCAGCGCCAGGGGCGATTCACCCCTCCACTTT. It is translated as CASARGDSPLHF.

CDR3 amino acids: CAISESTGGGDEAFF. The CDR3 DNA reads TGTGCCATCAGTGAGTCCACGGGTGGAGGCGATGAAGCTTTCTTT. The J gene is TRBJ1-1, the V gene TRBV10-3, with no clear D. Germline V gene data show CDR1 as ENHRY and CDR2 as SYGVKD. CDR3 length: 15 amino acids. V was clipped by 0 bases and J by 7 bases, with 15 bases between them.

V usage is TRBV20-1 and J usage is TRBJ2-7; 9 bases align to TRBD2. V dropped 7 bases and J dropped 3; count of bases not matched to a gene: 4. The CDR3 is made up of 12 amino acids. The germline V gene has CDR1 DFQATT and CDR2 SNEGSKA (reference sequence). In DNA, the CDR3 is TGCAGTGGTAGCGGGAGAGGCTACGAGCAGTACTTC. Amino acids: CSGSGRGYEQYF.

The chain recombines TRBV7-9 with TRBJ2-3; 7 bases agree with TRBD1. The CDR3 is made up of 21 amino acids. Germline loops: CDR1 SEHNR, CDR2 FQNEAQ (reference sequence). V lost 5 bases to trimming and J lost 2 bases; unmatched junction nucleotides: 25. CDR3 nucleotide sequence: TGTGCCAGCAGCCGCCGCGGCTCCGGGACAGTATCCTCGAGGCACACAGATACGCAGTATTTT. Translated: CASSRRGSGTVSSRHTDTQYF.

V usage is TRBV2 and J usage is TRBJ1-2, with D tentatively TRBD1 (6 bases). CDR1 SNHLY and CDR2 FYNNEI come from the germline V gene. This CDR3 spans 13 amino acids. The V end lost 2 bases, the J end lost 7 bases, and 11 bases lay between the germline ends. CDR3 sequence (DNA): TGTGCCAGCAGTGAAAACAGGGACTCTGGCTACACCTTC. Its translation is CASSENRDSGYTF.

This clonotype was observed a few times. The chain recombines TRBV7-6 with TRBJ2-7; 7 bases are a match to TRBD2. Looked up from germline, CDR1 is SGHVS and CDR2 is FNYEAQ. V shed 3 bases, J shed 9 bases, and the junction held 20 bases outside the gene matches. The CDR3 totals 17 residues. CDR3 sequence (DNA): TGTGCCAGCAGCTTTAGATCATCCGGCGGGGGACTTGATGGGCAGTACTTC. This gives the protein CASSFRSSGGGLDGQYF.

There are many counts of this clonotype. The chain uses TRBV7-8 and TRBJ2-7; no clear D gene. CDR3 length equals 12 residues. Trimming removed 6 bases at V and 2 bases at J, with 8 bases between. Germline V gene lookup returns CDR1 SGHVS and CDR2 FQNEAQ. In nucleotides, the CDR3 is TGTGCCAGCAGAATCGACACCTACGAGCAGTACTTC. Protein product: CASRIDTYEQYF.

This clonotype was counted between two and nine times. V and J are TRBV14 and TRBJ1-6; a weak D match, TRBD1 (5 bases). CDR1 and CDR2 (germline): SGHDN, FVKESK. V dropped 0 bases and J dropped 14 bases, with 14 bases sitting between them. The CDR3 loop spans 14 amino acids. As DNA, the CDR3 is TGTGCCAGCAGCCAAGACCGACCGGGACTCACCCTCCACTTT. It specifies CASSQDRPGLTLHF.

This clonotype has only a few counts. This chain joins TRBV10-2 and TRBJ1-5; no clear D gene. Germline V gene data show CDR1 as WSHSY and CDR2 as SAAADI. The CDR3 runs to 12 residues. V was clipped by 0 bases and J by 5 bases, with 2 bases between them. In DNA, the CDR3 is TGCGCCAGCAGTGAGTCCTATCAGCCCCAGCATTTT. Encoded protein: CASSESYQPQHF.

The sample holds a few counts of this clonotype. The genes are TRBV12-3 or TRBV12-4 and TRBJ1-5, with 7 nucleotides matching TRBD1. V dropped 8 bases and J dropped 5; count of bases not matched to a gene: 6. The CDR3 spans 13 residues. CDR3 residues: CASRQGFYQPQHF. CDR3 sequence (DNA): TGTGCCAGCCGACAGGGTTTTTATCAGCCCCAGCATTTT.

This clonotype showed up just a few times. The rearrangement links TRBV6-1 to TRBJ1-1, with D perhaps matching TRBD1 (6 bases). Germline CDR1 reads MNHNS; CDR2 reads SASEGT. The CDR3 consists of 15 residues. V was cut by 4 bases and J by 3 bases, with 15 bases left in between. The CDR3 DNA reads TGTGCCAGCAGTGTGGGGGGGGCGCCCGACACTGAAGCTTTCTTT. This sequence encodes CASSVGGAPDTEAFF.